This T cell receptor (beta chain) derives from a study of T cell repertoires in ileal Crohn's disease. Trimming took off 7 bases at V and 4 bases at J, with 13 bases between the two ends. Per the germline V gene, CDR1 is SNHLY and CDR2 is FYNNEI. CDR3 length: 14 residues. General study findings and limits: All patients with clonality above 26.8% had endoscopic recurrence.

This clone has just a few counts. The antigen remains unidentified. Per sample, roughly 500 nanograms of biopsy DNA were TCRB immunosequenced. Assay used: immunoSEQ multiplex PCR; TCRdb lists only in-frame clones, some missing. The table includes approximately 11,000 clones, around 76% detected once. The TCR originated in an adult with Crohn's disease. Input material: ileal tissue. The rearrangement joins TRBV2 to TRBJ2-2; weak D call: TRBD2 (7 bases). This CDR3 is CASIIRGGTGELFF. The CDR3 nucleotides read TGTGCCAGCATCATAAGGGGGGGCACCGGGGAGCTGTTTTTT.